The 21 T cell receptor beta chains reported below all come from one sample, sequenced in a study of T cells in Graves' hyperthyroidism and ophthalmopathy. TCR beta CDR3 regions were amplified from RNA. In the first-round RT-PCR of the TCR CDR3, the HTBI primer set was used. TCRdb processed the multiplex PCR reads anew with MiXCR; each CDR3 protein has one entry. The sample has 470,000 or so distinct CDR3 sequences, under 25% seen once. Sample: blood. Source of these receptors: a young man with Graves' hyperthyroidism.

This clonotype has ten or more counts. The V call is TRBV20-1, the J call TRBJ2-7; D is ambiguous. This CDR3 spans 13 amino acids. Trimming cost V 3 bases and J 0 bases, with 9 bases left between them. Germline assignment: CDR1 DFQATT and CDR2 SNEGSKA (reference sequence). CDR3 loop: CSARGRSSYEQYF. The CDR3 DNA sequence: TGCAGTGCTAGGGGCCGAAGCTCCTACGAGCAGTACTTC.

The chain employs TRBV20-1 and TRBJ1-2, with no clear D. The CDR3 covers 15 residues. The germline gives CDR1 DFQATT, CDR2 SNEGSKA (reference sequence). The V gene lost 0 bases and the J gene lost 0 bases, with 11 bases spanning the gap. CDR3 in DNA: TGCAGTGCTAGAGAGTTAGACTGGACTAACTATGGCTACACCTTC. It codes for CSARELDWTNYGYTF.

The rearrangement links TRBV6-2 or TRBV6-3 to TRBJ2-2; weak D call: TRBD1 (7 bases). Germline CDR1 and CDR2: MNHEY and SVGEGT. V shed 3 bases and J shed 5 bases, with 19 bases lying between them. The CDR3 is made up of 17 amino acids. The CDR3 loop is CASSYSPTGRMTGELFF. The CDR3 DNA reads as TGTGCCAGCAGTTATAGCCCGACAGGGAGGATGACCGGGGAGCTGTTTTTT.

V is TRBV30 and J is TRBJ2-3; TRBD2 matches 7 bases. CDR3 length: 16 amino acids. V shed 1 base and J 2 bases; nucleotides not matched to a gene: 9. Germline CDR1 reads GTSNPN; CDR2 reads SVGIG (reference sequence). The CDR3: CAWSGAAGVHTDTQYF. The CDR3 DNA is TGTGCCTGGAGTGGGGCCGCGGGGGTGCACACAGATACGCAGTATTTT.

The rearrangement links TRBV6-2 or TRBV6-3 to TRBJ2-7; TRBD2 matches at 11 bases. This CDR3 is built from 16 residues. With 5 bases clipped from V and 1 base from J, the junction kept 7 bases outside the gene matches. Germline V lookup: CDR1 MNHEY, CDR2 SVGEGT. The CDR3 here is CASSRRGTSGSYEQYF. The CDR3 bases are TGTGCCAGCAGTCGAAGGGGGACTAGCGGTTCCTACGAGCAGTACTTC.

This clonotype was detected a few times. Just one base apart from a much larger clone, this may be a read error. The chain has TRBV7-8 and TRBJ2-7; a possible D gene is TRBD1 (5 bases). The V end lost 5 bases, the J end lost 2 bases, and 7 bases lay between the germline ends. The CDR3 is 12 amino acids. Looked up from germline, CDR1 is SGHVS and CDR2 is FQNEAQ. CDR3 sequence: CASSKDTYEQYF. The CDR3 nucleotides are TGTGCCAGCAGCAAGGACACCTACGAGCAGTACTTC.

This clonotype was seen ten or more times. This chain connects TRBV27 to TRBJ2-2; no reliable D call. CDR1 and CDR2 (germline): MNHEY, SMNVEV (reference sequence). This CDR3 spans 15 amino acids. V lost 3 bases, J lost 4 bases, and 12 bases lay in between. CDR3 loop: CASSFPPTGTGELFF. The CDR3 DNA is TGTGCCAGCAGTTTCCCCCCGACGGGCACCGGGGAGCTGTTTTTT.

CDR3 loop: CASSLWDRGCQPQHF. The CDR3 coding sequence is TGTGCCAGCAGTTTATGGGACAGGGGCTGCCAGCCCCAGCATTTT. The V and J genes are TRBV12-3 or TRBV12-4 and TRBJ1-5, with 10 bases lining up with TRBD1. The CDR3 loop spans 15 amino acids. Trimming removed 2 bases from V and 7 bases from J; junction bases left unmatched: 5.

This clonotype showed up many times. This chain connects TRBV19 to TRBJ1-1, with D unresolved. The germline V and J ends were trimmed by 7 bases and 1 base, with 7 bases remaining between them. The CDR3 spans 12 residues. CDR1 is LNHDA, CDR2 SQIVND, per germline (reference sequence). The CDR3 spells CASNAGNTEAFF. The CDR3 DNA reads as TGTGCCAGTAATGCGGGGAACACTGAAGCTTTCTTT.

This clonotype was observed many times. The rearrangement joins TRBV20-1 to TRBJ1-3; 8 nucleotides agree with TRBD1. Germline trimming cut 3 bases from V and 1 base from J; bases unmatched to any gene: 8. This CDR3 is built from 16 residues. Germline CDR1 and CDR2: DFQATT and SNEGSKA (reference sequence). The CDR3 reads CSARDRTGGSGNTIYF. CDR3 nucleotides: TGCAGTGCTAGGGACCGAACAGGGGGATCTGGAAACACCATATATTTT.

This clonotype has a count of ten or more. The chain is built from TRBV6-5 and TRBJ1-1; no reliable D call. The CDR3 runs to 14 residues. Per the germline V gene, CDR1 is MNHEY and CDR2 is SVGAGI. With 4 bases removed from V and 10 bases from J, the gap between germline ends came to 19 bases. The CDR3 protein is CASSSGDREERAFF. The CDR3 nucleotides read TGTGCCAGCAGTTCTGGGGATAGGGAAGAGCGAGCTTTCTTT.

Worth noting for this clonotype: A much larger clone lies one base from this, so it may be a read error. The chain combines TRBV7-9 with TRBJ1-2; D is uncertain. CDR3 length: 15 residues. CDR1 is SEHNR and CDR2 is FQNEAQ in the germline V gene (reference sequence). CDR3 in amino acids: CASSLAVPTIYGFTF. CDR3 in DNA: TGTGCCAGCAGCTTAGCGGTCCCAACTATCTATGGCTTCACCTTC.

This clonotype has ten or more counts. This sequence joins TRBV4-2 and TRBJ2-7; no firm D call. The CDR3 is made up of 15 amino acids. The germline CDR1 and CDR2 sequences are LGHNA and YNFKEQ. V was cut by 0 bases and J by 3 bases, with 12 bases left in between. The CDR3 coding sequence is TGTGCCAGCAGCCAAGATTGGATGGGCAACTACGAGCAGTACTTC. Residues: CASSQDWMGNYEQYF.

This clonotype was observed many times. The chain combines TRBV6-1 with TRBJ2-7, with D unclear. CDR3 size: 15 residues. CDR1 is MNHNS and CDR2 is SASEGT in the germline V gene. Trimming pared 1 base from V and 0 bases from J, leaving 10 bases between. Written as DNA, the CDR3 is TGTGCCAGCAGTGAAGTCGCAGAGACCTCCTACGAGCAGTACTTC. This codes for CASSEVAETSYEQYF.

This clonotype was seen repeatedly, ten times or more. This sequence joins TRBV5-1 and TRBJ1-2; D not resolved. The germline CDR1 and CDR2 sequences are SGHRS and YFSETQ. The CDR3 is 13 residues long. Trimming took off 4 bases at V and 4 bases at J, with 11 bases between the two ends. The CDR3 spells CASSLPDLYGYTF. CDR3 coding DNA: TGCGCCAGCAGCCTTCCCGACCTCTATGGCTACACCTTC.

There are many counts of this clonotype. This chain joins TRBV7-9 and TRBJ2-7; weak D call: TRBD1 (5 bases). Germline V gene data show CDR1 as SEHNR and CDR2 as FQNEAQ (reference sequence). The ends were cut back, 5 bases at V and 5 bases at J, with 16 bases in the middle. CDR3 length: 14 residues. In DNA form, the CDR3 reads TGTGCCAGCAGCGCACTTGTGGCCAGGGACGAGCAGTACTTC. It yields the protein CASSALVARDEQYF.

This sequence joins TRBV11-2 and TRBJ2-5; the D is unclear. Looked up from germline, CDR1 is SGHAT and CDR2 is FQNNGV. V lost 5 bases, J lost 4 bases, and 20 bases lay in between. The CDR3 sequence is 16 residues long. CDR3 sequence reads: CASSLGDPSGSETQYF. Written as DNA, the CDR3 is TGTGCCAGCAGCCTAGGTGACCCCTCGGGTTCAGAGACCCAGTACTTC.

There are many counts of this clonotype. This chain uses TRBV12-3 or TRBV12-4 with TRBJ1-2, with a weak D call TRBD1 (6 bases). Trimming removed 1 base at V and 4 bases at J, with 7 bases between. CDR3 length: 13 amino acids. The CDR3 region is CASSLGDTYGYTF. The CDR3 DNA follows: TGTGCCAGCAGTTTAGGGGACACCTATGGCTACACCTTC.

This clonotype was recorded at least ten times. V and J are TRBV6-1 and TRBJ1-5; 7 bases map to TRBD1. J was trimmed by 5 bases and V by 3 bases; bases with no gene match: 4. The CDR3 sequence is 14 residues long. Germline CDR1 MNHNS, CDR2 SASEGT. The CDR3: CASSEQDRYQPQHF. In nucleotides, the CDR3 is TGTGCCAGCAGTGAGCAGGACAGGTATCAGCCCCAGCATTTT.

This clonotype was counted between two and nine times. This CDR3 is CAWSETGNQPQHF. The DNA of the CDR3 is TGTGCCTGGAGTGAGACAGGGAATCAGCCCCAGCATTTT. The rearrangement joins TRBV30 to TRBJ1-5, with 7 bases matching TRBD1. Germline-derived CDR1 and CDR2 are GTSNPN and SVGIG (reference sequence). This CDR3 is 13 amino acids long. V lost 1 base to trimming and J lost 4 bases; unmatched junction nucleotides: 1.

This clonotype showed up many times. This chain connects TRBV14 to TRBJ2-7; the match to TRBD1 covers 7 bases. Germline V lookup: CDR1 SGHDN, CDR2 FVKESK. J lost 6 bases, V lost 2 bases, and 7 bases had no gene match. The CDR3 length is 14 residues. CDR3 sequence: CASSQPDRVSEQYF. The CDR3 DNA reads as TGTGCCAGCAGCCAACCTGACAGGGTCAGCGAGCAGTACTTC.